A single T cell receptor beta chain is shown here with its context. Its cognate antigen is unknown. This sample was taken from a study of early T cells in non-severe SARS-CoV-2 infection. Study-level points and caveats: Private and CD4 specificities were missed by VDJdb matching, which favored anti-spike CD8 responses.

The V and J ends lost 8 bases and 4 bases respectively, with 12 bases between them. The CDR3 has 12 residues. CDR1 and CDR2 (germline): LGHDT, YNNKEL (reference sequence). Each single cDNA molecule received a unique molecular identifier. TCRdb reanalysed the 5' RACE reads using MiXCR and keeps one entry per CDR3 protein. The sample has tens of thousands of distinct CDR3 sequences, under 15% seen once. The chain uses TRBV3-1 and TRBJ2-7, with no clear D. This TCR came from an adult who was a healthcare worker with PCR-confirmed SARS-CoV-2 infection or an uninfected control (not recorded which). The sample was whole blood. The CDR3: CASGAASYEQYF. The CDR3 nucleotides are TGTGCCAGCGGTGCAGCTTCTTACGAGCAGTACTTC.